One sample yielded the 7 T cell receptor beta chains listed below, sequenced in a study of CD8+CD57+ T cells in acquired aplastic anemia. Genomic DNA served as template for TCR beta VDJ and CDR3 profiling. TCRdb reprocessed the reads with MiXCR, giving one entry per CDR3 protein. The sample comprises 350,000 to 450,000 distinct CDR3 sequences, 65% to 80% of which are singletons, and approximately 4% rests with the top ten. Sample: sorted CD4+, CD8+, or CD8+CD57+ T cells (not recorded which) from PBMCs. The receptors originated from a human donor in good health, serving as a control.

For this clonotype: This is likely a read error, given that the CDR3 carries no conserved phenylalanine or tryptophan at its end. The rearrangement links TRBV18 to TRBJ1-1, with D hard to call. The CDR3 spans 14 residues. V dropped 1 base and J dropped 1 base, with 7 bases sitting between them. Germline CDR1 reads KGHSH; CDR2 reads LQKENI. The CDR3 spells CASSPRVTNTEAFL. Here the CDR3 DNA reads TGTGCCAGCTCACCACGGGTGACGAACACTGAAGCTTTCCTT.

The CDR3 loop is CASRGRRTGDEQYF. In DNA, the CDR3 is TGTGCCAGCAGAGGGCGCAGGACAGGTGACGAGCAGTACTTC. V usage is TRBV2 and J usage is TRBJ2-5; 7 bases match TRBD1. The end of the DNA is better explained by TRBJ2-7, so the J call may be wrong. The CDR3 loop spans 14 amino acids. Germline V lookup: CDR1 SNHLY, CDR2 FYNNEI.

This clonotype was recorded a few times. The chain combines TRBV29-1 with TRBJ1-2; D possibly corresponds to TRBD1 (6 bases). The germline V gene encodes CDR1 SQVTM and CDR2 ANQGSEA. The CDR3 loop spans 10 amino acids. V lost 7 bases, J lost 6 bases, and 9 bases lay in between. The CDR3 loop is CSARDNGYTF. The CDR3 DNA sequence: TGCAGCGCCAGGGACAATGGCTACACCTTC.

The chain links TRBV5-4 to TRBJ1-6; TRBD1 might be the D (6 bases). Trimming cost V 2 bases and J 9 bases, with 12 bases left between them. The CDR3 spans 14 residues. Germline CDR1 SGHNT, CDR2 YYREEE (reference sequence). The CDR3 spells CASSLQGLFSPLHF. The CDR3 DNA reads TGTGCCAGCAGCTTACAGGGCCTATTTTCACCCCTCCACTTT.

V and J are TRBV7-9 and TRBJ2-7, with 8 bases fitting TRBD1. Trimming removed 3 bases from V and 6 bases from J; junction bases left unmatched: 7. CDR3 length: 14 amino acids. From germline, CDR1 is SEHNR and CDR2 FQNEAQ (reference sequence). CDR3: CASSLAAGGSEQYV. Here the CDR3 DNA reads TGTGCCAGCAGCTTGGCCGCAGGGGGCTCCGAGCAGTACGTC.

This clonotype was recorded at least ten times. The rearrangement uses TRBV12-3 or TRBV12-4 and TRBJ1-2; the D is unclear. The CDR3 is made up of 15 amino acids. V dropped 5 bases and J dropped 8 bases, with 21 bases sitting between them. CDR3 loop: CASSLISGRLRGYTF. The DNA for the CDR3 is TGTGCCAGCAGTCTTATCTCGGGAAGGTTGAGGGGCTACACCTTC.

A note on this clonotype: At one of its ends the junction is not consistent with the germline gene, which may arise from a read error. The J gene is TRBJ1-5, the V gene TRBV7-2; D gene uncertain. Germline CDR1 is SGHTA and CDR2 is FQGNSA. CDR3 length equals 13 residues. This CDR3 reads CASMVRTDQSQDF. Here the CDR3 DNA reads TGTGCCAGCATGGTGAGGACCGATCAGTCCCAGGATTTT.